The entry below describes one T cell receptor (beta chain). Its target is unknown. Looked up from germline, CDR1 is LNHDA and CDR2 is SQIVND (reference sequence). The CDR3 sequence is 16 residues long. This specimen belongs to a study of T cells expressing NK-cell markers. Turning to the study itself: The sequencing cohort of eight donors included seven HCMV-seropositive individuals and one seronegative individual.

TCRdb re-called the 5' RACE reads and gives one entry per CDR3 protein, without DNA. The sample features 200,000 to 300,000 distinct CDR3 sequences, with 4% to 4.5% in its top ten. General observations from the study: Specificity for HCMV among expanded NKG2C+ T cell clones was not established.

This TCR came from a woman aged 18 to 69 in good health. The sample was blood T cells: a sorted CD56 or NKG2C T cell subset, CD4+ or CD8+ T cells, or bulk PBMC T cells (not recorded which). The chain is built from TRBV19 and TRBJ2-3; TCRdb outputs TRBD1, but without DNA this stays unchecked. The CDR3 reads CASSIRTGALTDTQYF.